These 10 T cell receptor beta chains were sequenced from one sample in a study of shared clonotypes between healthy human individuals. TCRdb keeps only in-frame clones here, not all; method: immunoSEQ multiplex PCR. This table has some 1,100,000 clones, around 82% appearing once. The sequencing sample was made of memory CD4+ T cells from PBMCs. Subset here: CD45RA-negative fraction. The source of these receptors is a man between 18 and 35 years old in good health. Some clones in this sample may be carry-over from other donors' samples.

The chain has TRBV7-3 and TRBJ1-2, with D tentatively TRBD1 (5 bases). The CDR3 loop spans 14 amino acids. V lost 3 bases to trimming and J lost 4 bases, with 12 bases between them. The germline gives CDR1 SGHTA, CDR2 FQGTGA. In DNA form, the CDR3 reads TGTGCCAGCAGCTTTAAGGCAGGGAGCTATGGCTACACCTTC. Amino acids: CASSFKAGSYGYTF.

J is TRBJ2-1 and V is TRBV10-3, with 7 bases lining up with TRBD2. V gave up 7 bases and J gave up 9 bases; unmatched junction bases: 15. Germline V gene sequence: CDR1 ENHRY, CDR2 SYGVKD. The CDR3 length is 15 residues. Here the CDR3 reads CAITLSRLADTEQFF. The CDR3 DNA is TGTGCCATCACTCTCTCAAGGCTAGCGGATACTGAGCAGTTCTTC.

The chain joins TRBV7-2 to TRBJ2-2; 13 nucleotides line up with TRBD2. The CDR3 sequence is 15 residues long. V was pared by 8 bases and J by 0 bases, with 0 bases of the junction left unmatched. The germline CDR1 and CDR2 sequences are SGHTA and FQGNSA. DNA for the CDR3: TGTGCCAGCGGGACTAGCGGGACGAACACCGGGGAGCTGTTTTTT. Translation: CASGTSGTNTGELFF.

The chain recombines TRBV27 with TRBJ2-3, with 7 bases identical to TRBD1. Germline V gene lookup returns CDR1 MNHEY and CDR2 SMNVEV (reference sequence). V gave up 5 bases and J gave up 3 bases; unmatched junction bases: 5. The CDR3 consists of 14 residues. The CDR3 coding sequence is TGTGCCAGCAGTACGTGGGACAGAACAGATACGCAGTATTTT. Translation gives CASSTWDRTDTQYF.

This clone was found a few times. V usage is TRBV18 and J usage is TRBJ2-5; 7 bases fit TRBD1. The CDR3 totals 16 residues. CDR1 is KGHSH and CDR2 is LQKENI in the germline V gene. The V segment lost 0 bases and the J segment 2 bases; nucleotides outside the gene matches: 6. CDR3: CASSPPTGNYQETQYF. DNA for the CDR3: TGTGCCAGCTCACCACCGACAGGGAATTATCAAGAGACCCAGTACTTC.

V is TRBV5-1 and J is TRBJ2-1; perhaps TRBD1 as D (6 bases). The CDR3 extends over 15 amino acids. CDR1 and CDR2 (germline): SGHRS, YFSETQ. Trimming shortened V by 4 bases and J by 0 bases, and 11 bases separated the two germline ends. Here the CDR3 reads CASSLGQFSYNEQFF. CDR3 bases: TGCGCCAGCAGCCTAGGACAGTTCTCCTACAATGAGCAGTTCTTC.

J is TRBJ2-3 and V is TRBV27; possible D gene TRBD1, 5 bases. Germline lookup yields CDR1 MNHEY and CDR2 SMNVEV (reference sequence). With 4 bases removed from V and 2 bases from J, the gap between germline ends came to 10 bases. This CDR3 contains 14 residues. The CDR3 nucleotides are TGTGCCAGCAGTTCACCCAGGGACACAGATACGCAGTATTTT. Protein sequence: CASSSPRDTDTQYF.

The chain is built from TRBV6-5 and TRBJ2-1; 7 bases agree with TRBD2. After removal of 4 bases from V and 5 bases from J, the junction contained 5 bases not matched to a gene. The length of the CDR3 is 14 residues. CDR1 MNHEY and CDR2 SVGAGI come from the germline V gene. The CDR3 sequence is CASSFSSGNNEQFF. CDR3 nucleotides: TGTGCCAGCAGTTTCTCTAGCGGTAACAATGAGCAGTTCTTC.

The J gene is TRBJ2-5, the V gene TRBV29-1; TRBD1 aligns across 9 bases. V shed 6 bases and J 6 bases; nucleotides not matched to a gene: 8. The CDR3 length is 13 residues. Germline values: CDR1 SQVTM, CDR2 ANQGSEA. CDR3 region: CSVSQGALKTQYF. The CDR3 nucleotides read TGCAGCGTATCACAGGGGGCTCTGAAGACCCAGTACTTC. Filled out from reference TRBV29-1 and TRBJ2-5, the complete variable domain reads SAVISQKPSRDICQRGTSLTIQCQVDSQVTMMFWYRQQPGQSLTLIATANQGSEATYESGFVIDKFPISRPNLTFSTLTVSNMSPEDSSIYLCSVSQGALKTQYFGPGTRLLVL.

V is TRBV19 and J is TRBJ2-7, with D possibly TRBD1 on 5 matching bases. The V end lost 5 bases, the J end lost 2 bases, and 7 bases lay between the germline ends. This CDR3 is built from 12 residues. CDR1 is LNHDA, CDR2 SQIVND, per germline (reference sequence). The CDR3 nucleotides read TGTGCCAGTAGTTCGACAGCCTACGAGCAGTACTTC. Amino acid sequence: CASSSTAYEQYF.